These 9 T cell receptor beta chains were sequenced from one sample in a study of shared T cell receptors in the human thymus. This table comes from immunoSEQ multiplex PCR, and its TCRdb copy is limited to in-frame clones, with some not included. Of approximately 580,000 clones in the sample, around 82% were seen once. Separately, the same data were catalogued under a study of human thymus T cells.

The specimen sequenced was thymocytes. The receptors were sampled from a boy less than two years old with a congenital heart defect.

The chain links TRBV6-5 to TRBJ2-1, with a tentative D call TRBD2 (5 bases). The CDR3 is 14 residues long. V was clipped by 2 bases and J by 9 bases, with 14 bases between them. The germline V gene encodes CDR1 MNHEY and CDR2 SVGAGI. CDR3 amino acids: CASSYPSASGEQFF. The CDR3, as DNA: TGTGCCAGCAGTTACCCCTCAGCCAGCGGTGAGCAGTTCTTC.

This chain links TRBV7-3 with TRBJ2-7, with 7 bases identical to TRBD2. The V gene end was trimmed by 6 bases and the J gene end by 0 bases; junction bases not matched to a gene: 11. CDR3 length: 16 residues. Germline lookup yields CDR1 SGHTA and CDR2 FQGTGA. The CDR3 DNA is TGTGCCAGCAGGGACGGCGGGAGAGGGAGCTCCTACGAGCAGTACTTC. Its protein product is CASRDGGRGSSYEQYF.

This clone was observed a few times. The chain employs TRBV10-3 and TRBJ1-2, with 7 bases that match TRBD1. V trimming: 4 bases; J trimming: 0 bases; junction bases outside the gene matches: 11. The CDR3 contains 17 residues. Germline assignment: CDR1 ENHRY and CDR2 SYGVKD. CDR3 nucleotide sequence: TGTGCCATCAGTGGTCGGACAGGTCTTATAGCTAACTATGGCTACACCTTC. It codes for CAISGRTGLIANYGYTF.

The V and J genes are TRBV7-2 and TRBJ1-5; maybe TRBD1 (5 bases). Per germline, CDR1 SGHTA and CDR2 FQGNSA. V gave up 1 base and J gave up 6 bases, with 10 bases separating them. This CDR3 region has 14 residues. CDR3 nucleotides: TGTGCCAGCAGCTTAGGCAGGGTGGGTCAGCCCCAGCATTTT. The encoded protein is CASSLGRVGQPQHF.

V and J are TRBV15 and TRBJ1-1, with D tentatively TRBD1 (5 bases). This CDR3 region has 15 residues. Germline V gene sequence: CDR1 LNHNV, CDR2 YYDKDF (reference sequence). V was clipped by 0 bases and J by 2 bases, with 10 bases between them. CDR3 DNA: TGTGCCACCAGCAGAGATGGGGGGGATAACACTGAAGCTTTCTTT. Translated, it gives CATSRDGGDNTEAFF.

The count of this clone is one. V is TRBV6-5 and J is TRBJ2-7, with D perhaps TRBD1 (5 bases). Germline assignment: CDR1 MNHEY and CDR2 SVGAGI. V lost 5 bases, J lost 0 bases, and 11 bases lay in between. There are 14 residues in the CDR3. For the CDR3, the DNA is TGTGCCAGCAGTCGCGCCAGGGCCTCCTACGAGCAGTACTTC. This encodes CASSRARASYEQYF.

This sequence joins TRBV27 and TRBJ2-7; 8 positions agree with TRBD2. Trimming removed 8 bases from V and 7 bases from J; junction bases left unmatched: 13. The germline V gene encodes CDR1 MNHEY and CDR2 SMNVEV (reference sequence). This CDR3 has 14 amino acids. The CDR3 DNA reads TGTGCCAGCTACCCGGCCAGCGGGAGAAATGAGCAGTACTTC. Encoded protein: CASYPASGRNEQYF.

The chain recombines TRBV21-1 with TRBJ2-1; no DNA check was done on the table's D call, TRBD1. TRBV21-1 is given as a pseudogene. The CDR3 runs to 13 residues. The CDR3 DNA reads TGTGCCAGCAGCAAAGCGGCCCACAATGAGCAGTTCTTC. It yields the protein CASSKAAHNEQFF.

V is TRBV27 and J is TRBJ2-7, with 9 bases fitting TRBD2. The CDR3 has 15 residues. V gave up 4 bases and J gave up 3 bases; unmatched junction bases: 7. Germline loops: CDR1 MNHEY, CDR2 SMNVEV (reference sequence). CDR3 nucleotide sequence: TGTGCCAGCAGTTCAAGACTAGCGGACCTCTACGAGCAGTACTTC. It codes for CASSSRLADLYEQYF.